These 20 T cell receptor beta chains came from one sample sequenced in a study of patients and donors after allogeneic stem cell transplantation. From the RT-PCR reads, TCRdb called clonotypes with MiXCR, one entry per CDR3 protein. The data show some 960,000 distinct CDR3 sequences, 15% to 20% seen once. The sequencing sample was made of blood, either unsorted or a sorted T cell fraction (not recorded which). Every receptor here comes from a human donor who was either an allogeneic HSCT recipient or a stem cell or donor lymphocyte infusion donor (not recorded which). It is not recorded whose cells these are; they may come from a transplant donor.

The chain links TRBV5-1 to TRBJ1-1, with D unresolved. The CDR3 is 17 residues long. Trimming left V 4 bases short and J 1 base short, with 20 bases between. Germline V CDR1 and CDR2: SGHRS, YFSETQ. The CDR3 region is CASSHRSMGAANTEAFF. The CDR3 coding sequence is TGCGCCAGCAGCCACCGCTCGATGGGTGCAGCGAACACTGAAGCTTTCTTT.

This chain connects TRBV24-1 to TRBJ2-3, with 7 bases fitting TRBD1. The CDR3 sequence is 13 residues long. Looked up from germline, CDR1 is KGHDR and CDR2 is SFDVKD. V lost 12 bases and J lost 2; bases outside the gene matches: 7. CDR3 in DNA: TGTGCCTCGGGGACAGAAGTCACAGATACGCAGTATTTT. Amino acid sequence: CASGTEVTDTQYF.

There are a few counts of this clonotype. The chain employs TRBV6-5 and TRBJ2-3, with TRBD2 identical over 8 bases. The length of the CDR3 is 16 residues. The germline CDR1 and CDR2 sequences are MNHEY and SVGAGI. The junction had 4 bases not matched to a gene; V was cut back by 0 bases and J by 2 bases. Here the CDR3 reads CASSYSPSGLTDTQYF. CDR3 DNA sequence: TGTGCCAGCAGTTACTCGCCTAGCGGGCTCACAGATACGCAGTATTTT.

This clonotype was observed a few times. V usage is TRBV20-1 and J usage is TRBJ1-1, with TRBD1 matching over 10 bases. Germline V CDR1 and CDR2: DFQATT, SNEGSKA (reference sequence). This CDR3 region has 14 residues. The trim removed 0 bases at V and 11 bases at J, leaving 9 bases unmatched. The CDR3 loop is CSARDGSTGGLAFF. DNA for the CDR3: TGCAGTGCTAGAGATGGTTCGACAGGGGGCTTGGCTTTCTTT.

This clonotype was recorded once. The V gene is TRBV7-2, the J gene TRBJ1-1; TRBD1 matches 10 bases. The germline V gene encodes CDR1 SGHTA and CDR2 FQGNSA. The J segment lost 10 bases and the V segment lost 6 bases, leaving 11 bases of the junction unmatched. The CDR3 has 14 residues. The CDR3: CASRPGQGEVVAFF. The CDR3 DNA follows: TGTGCCAGCAGACCCGGACAGGGGGAGGTGGTAGCTTTCTTT.

This clonotype turned up a few times. The chain employs TRBV6-1 and TRBJ1-2; D may be TRBD1 (5 bases). V was shortened by 6 bases and J by 5 bases, with 10 bases between the two germline ends. The CDR3 runs to 12 residues. Germline CDR1 reads MNHNS; CDR2 reads SASEGT. The CDR3 DNA follows: TGTGCCAGCAGGGGGACCCCGTATGGCTACACCTTC. Translated: CASRGTPYGYTF.

This clonotype was seen only a few times. The J gene is TRBJ1-1, the V gene TRBV4-1, with TRBD1 as a possible D gene (6 bases). The germline V gene encodes CDR1 MGHRA and CDR2 YSYEKL. Trimming took off 3 bases at V and 10 bases at J, with 18 bases between the two ends. This CDR3 spans 14 amino acids. DNA of the CDR3: TGCGCCAGCAGCCACACGGACAGCTCCTCAGGAGCTTTCTTT. As protein: CASSHTDSSSGAFF.

The sample holds many counts of this clonotype. The V gene is TRBV10-3, the J gene TRBJ2-5, with a weak D call TRBD1 (6 bases). The CDR3 loop spans 14 amino acids. V dropped 5 bases and J dropped 3 bases, with 13 bases sitting between them. The germline gives CDR1 ENHRY, CDR2 SYGVKD. The CDR3 loop reads CAISKETGEETQYF. The CDR3 DNA reads as TGTGCCATCAGTAAGGAGACAGGAGAAGAGACCCAGTACTTC.

This clonotype was observed many times. The CDR3 sequence is CASSYSGRETEAFF. As DNA, the CDR3 is TGTGCCAGCAGTTACTCAGGGAGAGAGACTGAAGCTTTCTTT. This chain uses TRBV6-5 with TRBJ1-1, with D unresolved. CDR1 and CDR2 from the germline V gene are MNHEY and SVGAGI. CDR3 size: 14 residues. Trimming took 0 bases from V and 5 from J, leaving 10 bases between them.

V usage is TRBV7-2 and J usage is TRBJ1-1, with 7 bases lining up with TRBD1. This CDR3 has 13 amino acids. The V and J ends lost 7 bases and 4 bases, in that order; junction bases with no gene match: 6. CDR1 is SGHTA, CDR2 FQGNSA, per germline. The CDR3 protein is CASTRGVITEAFF. The CDR3 bases are TGTGCCAGCACCAGGGGGGTAATCACTGAAGCTTTCTTT. Based on the CDR3 plus reference TRBV7-2 and TRBJ1-1, the full variable domain is GAGVSQSPSNKVTEKGKDVELRCDPISGHTALYWYRQSLGQGLEFLIYFQGNSAPDKSGLPSDRFSAERTGGSVSTLTIQRTQQEDSAVYLCASTRGVITEAFFGQGTRLTVV.

This clonotype has ten or more counts. V gene TRBV12-3 or TRBV12-4 combines with J gene TRBJ1-2, with D perhaps matching TRBD1 (5 bases). V was clipped by 3 bases and J by 7 bases, with 9 bases between them. CDR3 length: 12 amino acids. CDR3 nucleotides: TGTGCCAGCAGTTTGGGGGGGACTGGCTACACCTTC. Amino acid sequence: CASSLGGTGYTF.

V is TRBV10-3 and J is TRBJ1-5; tentatively, D is TRBD1 (5 bases). V was cut by 6 bases and J by 8 bases, with 23 bases left in between. The germline gives CDR1 ENHRY, CDR2 SYGVKD. The CDR3 extends over 16 amino acids. The CDR3 here is CAISPGTRESEEPQHF. CDR3 coding DNA: TGTGCCATCAGCCCCGGGACGCGGGAATCAGAGGAGCCCCAGCATTTT.

Note on this clonotype: A single base separates this from a much larger clone, so it may be a read error. The chain recombines TRBV5-1 with TRBJ1-1, with a possible D match to TRBD1 (6 bases). This CDR3 spans 14 amino acids. Looked up from germline, CDR1 is SGHRS and CDR2 is YFSETQ. V shed 4 bases and J shed 5 bases, with 15 bases lying between them. The CDR3 reads CASSRGHGGTEAFF. Written as DNA, the CDR3 is TGCGCCAGCAGCAGGGGACATGGAGGAACTGAAGCTTTCTTT.

This clonotype was detected only a few times. The CDR3 bases are TGTGCCAGCAGTTTATCCGCGGCGGCAGGGGGCGCGTTTTACGATCAGCCCCAGCATTTT. Protein: CASSLSAAAGGAFYDQPQHF. The rearrangement joins TRBV12-3 or TRBV12-4 to TRBJ1-5, with 8 positions matching TRBD1. There are 20 residues in the CDR3. With 2 bases clipped from V and 5 bases from J, the junction kept 20 bases outside the gene matches.

The rearrangement uses TRBV7-9 and TRBJ2-1; unclear D gene. Germline assignment: CDR1 SEHNR and CDR2 FQNEAQ (reference sequence). The CDR3 totals 14 residues. The V and J ends lost 2 bases and 4 bases respectively, with 9 bases between them. CDR3 sequence: CASSLQQVYNEQFF. In DNA form, the CDR3 reads TGTGCCAGCAGCTTACAACAAGTATACAATGAGCAGTTCTTC.

CDR3 nucleotide sequence: TGTGCCAGCAGCCGGACGGACTCGAGTCACGAGCAGTACTTC. Amino acid sequence: CASSRTDSSHEQYF. V is TRBV3-1 and J is TRBJ2-7, with D perhaps matching TRBD2 (5 bases). V was pared by 4 bases and J by 5 bases, with 15 bases between. The CDR3 loop spans 14 amino acids. In germline, CDR1 is LGHDT, CDR2 YNNKEL (reference sequence).

This chain uses TRBV4-1 with TRBJ1-5; TRBD1 aligns across 8 bases. Losses at the gene ends were 3 bases for V and 4 bases for J; bases not matched to a gene: 8. From germline, CDR1 is MGHRA and CDR2 YSYEKL. This CDR3 is built from 16 residues. The CDR3 loop reads CASSHDLRQGNQPQHF. CDR3 coding DNA: TGCGCCAGCAGCCACGATCTGAGACAGGGGAATCAGCCCCAGCATTTT.

The chain is built from TRBV30 and TRBJ2-7; D perhaps matches TRBD2 (6 bases). Germline loops: CDR1 GTSNPN, CDR2 SVGIG (reference sequence). V lost 2 bases and J lost 4, with 9 bases in between. There are 12 residues in the CDR3. The CDR3 nucleotides read TGTGCCTGGAGTTTAGGGACTTACGAGCAGTACTTC. This translates into CAWSLGTYEQYF.

This clonotype was seen repeatedly, ten times or more. The rearrangement links TRBV5-1 to TRBJ2-4, with D tentatively TRBD1 (8 bases). The CDR3 is 16 amino acids. The V and J ends lost 0 bases and 7 bases respectively, with 17 bases between them. Germline CDR1 reads SGHRS; CDR2 reads YFSETQ. CDR3 nucleotides: TGCGCCAGCAGCTTGGATATACAGGGGGGGCAGAACATTCAGTACTTC. It encodes CASSLDIQGGQNIQYF. Using reference TRBV5-1 and TRBJ2-4 for the parts outside the CDR3, the full variable domain is KAGVTQTPRYLIKTRGQQVTLSCSPISGHRSVSWYQQTPGQGLQFLFEYFSETQRNKGNFPGRFSGRQFSNSRSEMNVSTLELGDSALYLCASSLDIQGGQNIQYFGAGTRLSVL.

In its sample, this clonotype was seen a few times. The CDR3 DNA sequence: TGTGCCAGCAACCCGGCGGGAGGCACCGGGGAGCTGTTTTTT. This gives the protein CASNPAGGTGELFF. The chain links TRBV6-1 to TRBJ2-2, with 8 bases aligning to TRBD2. The CDR3 sequence is 14 residues long. CDR1 and CDR2 (germline): MNHNS, SASEGT. The junction had 5 bases not matched to a gene; V was cut back by 7 bases and J by 4 bases.